This T cell receptor (beta chain) is drawn from a study of beta chain features in type 1 diabetes. The CDR3 sequence is 12 residues long. CDR1 SGHAT and CDR2 FQNNGV come from the germline V gene. The authors reverse transcribed all of the isolated RNA, so sequencing captured expressed TCRB transcripts. Measured with immunoSEQ multiplex PCR; TCRdb has only the in-frame clones, and not every one. The sample consists of 250,000 to 300,000 clones, approximately 24% of them appearing once. This clone has only a few counts. Its antigen is unknown. A read error may account for a junction end that differs from germline. Study-wide results and caveats: Shortening of TCRB CDR3s, moderate but significant, appeared in all four CD4+ subsets of Type 1 diabetes patients.

The sample taken for sequencing was naive CD4+ T cells from blood. The chain links TRBV11-2 to TRBJ2-7, with D possibly TRBD2 on 5 matching bases. This sequence originates from a woman aged 25 to 39 with type 1 diabetes. CDR3 sequence (DNA): TGTGCCAGCAGCTTAGTCGGAGCGGACGTCTTCTTC. Its translation is CASSLVGADVFF.